Listed here is a single TCR beta chain. Clones were sequenced by immunoSEQ multiplex PCR, and TCRdb holds only the in-frame ones, with some missing. The sample has tens of thousands of clones; about 80% are singletons. The data are from a study of blood T cell repertoires in COVID-19. Study information: From the United States, Italy and Spain came samples of acute and convalescent COVID-19. T cells, B-cell-depleted T cells, or PBMCs provided the cDNA or gDNA that served as material.

The CDR3 totals 15 residues. V lost 7 bases to trimming and J lost 5 bases, with 20 bases between them. CDR1 and CDR2 (germline): SNHLY, FYNNEI. The sample comprised peripheral blood. The clonotype comes from a man aged 25 to 40 with COVID-19, enrolled during active disease. The chain is built from TRBV2 and TRBJ1-2; D possibly corresponds to TRBD1 (5 bases). CDR3 amino acids: CASTPGTSYGYGYTF. The CDR3 nucleotides read TGTGCCAGCACCCCCGGGACTTCCTATGGATATGGCTACACCTTC.